Listed below are T cell receptor beta chains from one sample, sequenced in a study of molecular identifiers for immune sequencing clone quantification. TCRdb redid the calling of the PCR reads with MiXCR, one entry per CDR3 protein. The sample has approximately 500,000 distinct CDR3 sequences; around a fifth are singletons. Specimen: naive CD8+ T cells from blood, with Jurkat cell RNA spiked in. The receptors were gathered from a human donor in good health. Some libraries in this study had Jurkat cell RNA spiked in. Both conserved end residues are part of each CDR3. D genes are given only for firm matches. Rows give clone size only sometimes, using once, few, many, or a class for an expanded clone.

few,TRBV4-3,TRBJ2-1,TRBD2,CASSQDSAGTSGLSSYNEQFF,TGCGCCAGCAGCCAAGATTCCGCCGGGACTAGCGGGCTGAGCTCCTACAATGAGCAGTTCTTC
-,TRBV9,TRBJ1-3,-,CASSVDRHISGNTVYF,TGTGCCAGCAGCGTAGACAGACATATCTCTGGAAACACCGTATATTTT
-,TRBV12-3/TRBV12-4,TRBJ2-3,TRBD2,CASSSHSSGGPTDTEYF,TGTGCCAGCAGTTCCCATTCAAGCGGGGGGCCGACAGATACGGAGTATTTT
-,TRBV2,TRBJ2-5,-,CASSAGLGWVQETQYF,TGTGCCAGCAGTGCGGGCCTGGGGTGGGTACAAGAGACCCAGTACTTC
-,TRBV2,TRBJ1-5,-,CASSEAGTYLNQPQHF,TGTGCCAGCAGTGAAGCAGGGACATATCTCAATCAGCCCCAGCATTTT
many,TRBV7-9,TRBJ2-3,TRBD2,CASSSTSVATDTQYF,TGTGCCAGCAGCTCGACTAGCGTGGCGACAGATACGCAGTATTTT
-,TRBV19,TRBJ2-1,-,CAIFPLSTDNEQFF,TGTGCCATTTTCCCCTTGTCCACCGACAATGAGCAGTTCTTC
few,TRBV13,TRBJ2-1,-,CASSLGQPSSYNEQFF,TGTGCCAGCAGCTTAGGGCAGCCGAGCTCCTACAATGAGCAGTTCTTC
many,TRBV27,TRBJ2-7,TRBD2,CASSLVLAGVYEQYF,TGTGCCAGCAGTTTAGTACTAGCGGGAGTATACGAGCAGTACTTC
-,TRBV25-1,TRBJ2-7,TRBD1,CASSEWGGTGVYEQYF,TGTGCCAGCAGTGAATGGGGCGGGACAGGGGTCTACGAGCAGTACTTC
few,TRBV7-9,TRBJ2-6,TRBD1,CASSSPTGGNSGANVLTF,TGTGCCAGCAGCTCGCCGACAGGGGGCAATTCTGGGGCCAACGTCCTGACTTTC
-,TRBV5-1,TRBJ2-7,TRBD1,CASSLGGQGTNEQYF,TGCGCCAGCAGCTTAGGGGGACAGGGGACCAACGAGCAGTACTTC
few,TRBV7-3,TRBJ2-5,-,CASSETGDLETQYF,TGTGCCAGCAGCGAAACTGGGGATTTAGAGACCCAGTACTTC